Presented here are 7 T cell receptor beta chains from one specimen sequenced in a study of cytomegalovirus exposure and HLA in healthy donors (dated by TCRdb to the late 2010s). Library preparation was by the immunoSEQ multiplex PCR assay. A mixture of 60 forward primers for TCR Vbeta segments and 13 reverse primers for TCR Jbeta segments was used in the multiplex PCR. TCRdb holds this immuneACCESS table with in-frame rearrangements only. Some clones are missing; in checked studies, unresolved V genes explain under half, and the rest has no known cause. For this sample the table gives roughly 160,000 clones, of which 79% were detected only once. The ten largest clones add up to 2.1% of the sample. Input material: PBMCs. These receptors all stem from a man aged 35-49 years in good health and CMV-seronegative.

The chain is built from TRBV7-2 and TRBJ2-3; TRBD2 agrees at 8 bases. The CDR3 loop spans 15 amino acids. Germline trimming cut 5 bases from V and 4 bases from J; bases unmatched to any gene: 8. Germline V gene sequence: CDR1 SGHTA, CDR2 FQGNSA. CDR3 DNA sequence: TGTGCCAGCAGCCGAGCGGGAGTGAGTGCAGATACGCAGTATTTT. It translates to CASSRAGVSADTQYF.

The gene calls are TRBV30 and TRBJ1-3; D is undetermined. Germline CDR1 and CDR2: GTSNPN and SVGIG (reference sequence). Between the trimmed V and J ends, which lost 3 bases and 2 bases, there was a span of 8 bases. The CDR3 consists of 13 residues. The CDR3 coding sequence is TGTGCCTGGAGCGCCCTACCTGGAAACACCATATATTTT. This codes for CAWSALPGNTIYF. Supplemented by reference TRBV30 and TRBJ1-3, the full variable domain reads SQTIHQWPATLVQPVGSPLSLECTVEGTSNPNLYWYRQAAGRGLQLLFYSVGIGQISSEVPQNLSASRPQDRQFILSSKKLLLSDSGFYLCAWSALPGNTIYFGEGSWLTVV.

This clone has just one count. CDR3 nucleotide sequence: TGTGCCAGCACCAACAGGGTTGGAGAGCAGTACTTC. Its translation is CASTNRVGEQYF. J is TRBJ2-7 and V is TRBV6-5, with D possibly TRBD1 on 6 matching bases. V was trimmed by 7 bases and J by 7 bases, leaving 14 bases between them. The V gene's germline CDR1 is MNHEY and CDR2 SVGAGI. This CDR3 is built from 12 residues.

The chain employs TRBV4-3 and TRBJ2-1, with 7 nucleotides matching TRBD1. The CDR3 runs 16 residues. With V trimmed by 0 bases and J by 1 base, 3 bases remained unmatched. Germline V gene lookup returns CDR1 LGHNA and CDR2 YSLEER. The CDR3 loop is CASSQETGQSYNEQFF. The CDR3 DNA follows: TGCGCCAGCAGCCAAGAGACGGGACAGTCCTACAATGAGCAGTTCTTC.

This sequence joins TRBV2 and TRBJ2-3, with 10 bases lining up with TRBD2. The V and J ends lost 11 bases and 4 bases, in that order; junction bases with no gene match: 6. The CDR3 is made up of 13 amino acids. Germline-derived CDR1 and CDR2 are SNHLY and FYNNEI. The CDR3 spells CAGTSGISDTQYF. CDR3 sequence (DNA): TGTGCCGGAACTAGCGGGATCTCAGATACGCAGTATTTT.

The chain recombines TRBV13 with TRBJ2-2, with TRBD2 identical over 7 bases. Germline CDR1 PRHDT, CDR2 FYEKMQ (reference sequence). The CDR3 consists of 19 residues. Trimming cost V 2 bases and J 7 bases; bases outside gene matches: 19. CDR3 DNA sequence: TGTGCCAGCAGCTTATTTCTTGCGGCGGGAGCCGCAACGGGCGGGGAGCTGTTTTTT. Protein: CASSLFLAAGAATGGELFF. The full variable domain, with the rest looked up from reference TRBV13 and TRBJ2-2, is AAGVIQSPRHLIKEKRETATLKCYPIPRHDTVYWYQQGPGQDPQFLISFYEKMQSDKGSIPDRFSAQQFSDYHSELNMSSLELGDSALYFCASSLFLAAGAATGGELFFGEGSRLTVL.

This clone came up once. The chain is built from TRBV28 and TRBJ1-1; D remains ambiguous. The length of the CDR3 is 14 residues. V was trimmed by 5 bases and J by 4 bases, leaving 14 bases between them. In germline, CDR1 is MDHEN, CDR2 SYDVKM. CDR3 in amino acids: CASSLTPSGTEAFF. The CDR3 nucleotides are TGTGCCAGCAGTCTTACCCCGTCGGGCACTGAAGCTTTCTTT.